These 3 T cell receptor beta chains share one sample of origin, sequenced in a study of human T cells and chemical hapten exposure. One entry per CDR3 protein results from TCRdb running MiXCR on the RACE reads. The sample lists around 120,000 distinct CDR3 sequences; 13% were seen once. The time point here: pre-sensitization, week 0. The treatment is: therapeutic diphenylcyclopropenone sensitization with weekly scalp DPC. Sample: whole blood, taken in connection with sensitization to the hapten diphenylcyclopropenone (DPC). The receptors were gathered from a woman aged 18-35 years with alopecia areata. Some clones in this sample may be carry-over from other donors' samples.

This clonotype was picked up a small number of times. The genes are TRBV11-1 and TRBJ2-1, with TRBD1 identical over 8 bases. Losses at the gene ends were 1 base for V and 2 bases for J; bases not matched to a gene: 1. Germline-derived CDR1 and CDR2 are SGHAT and FQDESV (reference sequence). The CDR3 extends over 15 amino acids. As DNA, the CDR3 is TGTGCCAGCAGCTTAGGACAGGGGCCCTACAATGAGCAGTTCTTC. Translation gives CASSLGQGPYNEQFF.

The chain employs TRBV27 and TRBJ1-5, with D possibly TRBD1 on 6 matching bases. The length of the CDR3 is 15 residues. V was pared by 5 bases and J by 2 bases, with 13 bases between. Looked up from germline, CDR1 is MNHEY and CDR2 is SMNVEV (reference sequence). The CDR3 loop reads CASSHTGFGNQPQHF. Here the CDR3 DNA reads TGTGCCAGCAGTCACACAGGGTTTGGCAATCAGCCCCAGCATTTT.

In its sample, this clonotype was seen a few times. The chain couples TRBV3-1 to TRBJ1-5; D unclear. This CDR3 is built from 12 residues. V shed 0 bases and J shed 9 bases, with 6 bases lying between them. Looked up from germline, CDR1 is LGHDT and CDR2 is YNNKEL (reference sequence). As DNA, the CDR3 is TGTGCCAGCAGCCAAGACCCTGGGCCCCAGCATTTT. It specifies CASSQDPGPQHF.